This entry concerns a single T cell receptor beta chain. This clonotype appeared many times. No antigen is known for it. The sample holds no much larger clone one base away, and base qualities are not on file. First-strand cDNA was synthesized using Superscript III and a set of TRAV- and TRBV-specific primers, so that both TCRalpha and TCRbeta chains were covered. A roughly 19-cycle PCR with Phusion amplified the TCRs, pairing a constant-region primer with the adapter that was attached to the V primers. Amplification of the isolated mRNA was done with the MessageAmp II aRNA Amplification Kit, which involved an approximately 16-hour in vitro transcription at 37 degrees C. The Dynabeads mRNA DIRECT Purification Kit was used to isolate the mRNA for TCR sequencing. A second roughly 25-cycle Phusion PCR added indexed Illumina adapters, and products were purified with AMPure XP beads. TCRalpha and TCRbeta libraries were deep-sequenced on an Illumina MiniSeq instrument. As for the authors' bioinformatics: Custom Perl scripts pooled TCR sequences encoding the same protein, removed out-of-frame sequences and computed each clonotype's abundance. TCR sequences supported by only a single read were excluded from analysis. The metrics used to describe the repertoires included Shannon entropy, Gini index, clonality, richness, and the frequency of TCRs shared between repertoires. TCRdb's own reprocessing of the public reads used fastp at Q25 and MiXCR and kept productive beta chains. Rows with a matching CDR3 protein are joined into one entry that keeps the most common DNA and genes. The V and J calls reflect TCRdb's pipeline rather than the authors' work. The sample yields 80,000 to 95,000 distinct CDR3 sequences; 9% to 9.5% were counted once. The top ten hold 1% of the sample.

The record originates from a study of low-dose radiotherapy and immunotherapy resistance in tumors (dated 2022 in TCRdb). Regarding the complete study: In Cohort 1, 0.5 Gy per fraction was delivered every 2 weeks, and a total PTV dose of 6.5 Gy was prescribed. Cohort 2 received 1 Gy per fraction every two weeks, with a total of 13 Gy over 26 weeks. Nivolumab was administered intravenously as a 240 mg flat dose every two weeks, and ipilimumab was administered intravenously at 1 mg/kg every six weeks. Intravenous cyclophosphamide at 200 mg/m2 was administered every two weeks, one day ahead of each radiation and immunotherapy administration. Starting on cycle 1 day 1, patients took 300 mg of aspirin by mouth once daily for four cycles. Randomization of trial participants into treatment groups was not performed. Eight patients were included in the translational analysis: three from the first dose cohort and the first five from the second dose cohort.

Taken with the paper, the label for time point translates to: before trial treatment. The donors took part in RACIN, a single-arm, phase I, dose-escalation trial that combined nivolumab, ipilimumab, aspirin, low-dose cyclophosphamide and low-dose radiotherapy. Patients with advanced, TIL-negative solid tumors were considered eligible. Measured from the cysteine to the phenylalanine, the CDR3 is 14 residues long. Of all the DNA, just the CDR3 is kept, 42 bases in frame from base 1. As encoded in the germline V gene, CDR1 is MNHEY while CDR2 is SVGEGT. V gives up 5 bases and J gives up 4 bases, and the segment between their germline ends measures 15 bases.

The material was PBMCs, obtained before treatment. The clonotype originates from a male donor with prostate cancer. This chain is built from TRBV6-2 or TRBV6-3 and TRBJ2-7; D gene: possibly TRBD1, on 7 matching bases. In nucleotide form, the sequence is TGTGCCAGCAGTGACGGGGGCAGGGGGTACGAGCAGTACTTC. Its coded protein is CASSDGGRGYEQYF.